These 27 T cell receptor beta chains originate from one sample sequenced in a study of response to subunit inactivated influenza vaccine. Using its own MiXCR run on the RT-PCR reads, TCRdb lists one record per CDR3 protein. This repertoire shows a few hundred thousand distinct CDR3 sequences, just over 20% found once; its top ten account for about 10%. The starting material was PBMCs from blood, obtained about 20 months after vaccination. These TCRs come from a man in his fifties or sixties who received an inactivated influenza vaccine.

Only a few counts were recorded for this clonotype. The chain recombines TRBV6-5 with TRBJ1-2; tentatively, D is TRBD1 (6 bases). V was cut by 2 bases and J by 2 bases, with 12 bases left in between. Germline CDR1 and CDR2: MNHEY and SVGAGI. This CDR3 region has 15 residues. DNA for the CDR3: TGTGCCAGCAGTTACGGGTGGCAGGGGAACTATGGCTACACCTTC. Protein product: CASSYGWQGNYGYTF.

This chain connects TRBV20-1 to TRBJ2-1; the match to TRBD2 covers 15 bases. CDR1 is DFQATT, CDR2 SNEGSKA, per germline (reference sequence). V lost 2 bases to trimming and J lost 10 bases; unmatched junction nucleotides: 3. The CDR3 extends over 14 amino acids. DNA for the CDR3: TGCAGTGCTAGACGCGGGACTAGCGGGGGGGAGCAGTTCTTC. It specifies CSARRGTSGGEQFF.

This clonotype was seen a few times. The chain employs TRBV5-4 and TRBJ1-6; D remains unclear. V lost 2 bases, J lost 8 bases, and 11 bases lay in between. Germline CDR1 reads SGHNT; CDR2 reads YYREEE (reference sequence). The length of the CDR3 is 14 residues. CDR3 sequence: CASSLGGVDSPLHF. CDR3 DNA: TGTGCCAGCAGCTTAGGAGGTGTTGATTCACCCCTCCACTTT.

This clonotype showed up just a few times. The chain links TRBV6-5 to TRBJ1-1, with unresolved D. V lost 0 bases to trimming and J lost 3 bases, with 11 bases between them. Germline-derived CDR1 and CDR2 are MNHEY and SVGAGI. The CDR3 runs to 15 residues. This CDR3 is CASSYSGNRDTEAFF. DNA of the CDR3: TGTGCCAGCAGTTACTCTGGGAACCGGGACACTGAAGCTTTCTTT.

V and J are TRBV24-1 and TRBJ2-2; no reliable D call. CDR3 size: 15 residues. Per germline, CDR1 KGHDR and CDR2 SFDVKD. The V and J ends lost 2 bases and 7 bases respectively, with 13 bases between them. This chain's CDR3 is CATSDWKVPNGELFF. The CDR3, as DNA: TGTGCCACCAGTGATTGGAAGGTTCCGAACGGGGAGCTGTTTTTT.

This chain uses TRBV3-1 with TRBJ2-2; 13 nucleotides line up with TRBD2. CDR3 length: 21 amino acids. CDR1 is LGHDT and CDR2 is YNNKEL in the germline V gene (reference sequence). Losses at the gene ends were 3 bases for V and 0 bases for J; bases not matched to a gene: 13. CDR3 bases: TGTGCCAGCAGCCAGGTACCGGGACTAGCGGGATTCTCAGCGAACACCGGGGAGCTGTTTTTT. Translated, it gives CASSQVPGLAGFSANTGELFF.

The V gene is TRBV4-2, the J gene TRBJ2-2; 16 bases are shared with TRBD2. Per the germline V gene, CDR1 is LGHNA and CDR2 is YNFKEQ. Germline trimming cut 3 bases from V and 5 bases from J; bases unmatched to any gene: 9. The CDR3 sequence is 19 residues long. The CDR3 nucleotides read TGTGCCAGCAGCCAGGCTGGGACTAGCGGGAGGGCGTCTACCGGGGAGCTGTTTTTT. This encodes CASSQAGTSGRASTGELFF.

The V and J genes are TRBV6-2 or TRBV6-3 and TRBJ1-1; D not resolved. The CDR3 contains 14 residues. Germline loops: CDR1 MNHEY, CDR2 SVGEGT. With 1 base removed from V and 1 base from J, the gap between germline ends came to 7 bases. CDR3 sequence reads: CASSYFLGNTEAFF. The DNA of the CDR3 is TGTGCCAGCAGTTACTTTCTGGGGAACACTGAAGCTTTCTTT.

This clonotype appeared many times. This chain uses TRBV18 with TRBJ1-6, with D possibly being TRBD1 (6 bases). CDR3 size: 14 residues. The germline V and J ends were trimmed by 6 bases and 4 bases, with 10 bases remaining between them. CDR1 and CDR2 from the germline V gene are KGHSH and LQKENI. The CDR3, as DNA: TGTGCCAGCTCGACACAGGGTTATAATTCACCCCTCCACTTT. As protein: CASSTQGYNSPLHF.

In this sample, this clonotype turned up a few times. V and J are TRBV4-3 and TRBJ2-2; TRBD1 is a possible D gene (5 bases). Germline V CDR1 and CDR2: LGHNA, YSLEER. CDR3 length equals 17 residues. Trimming took 0 bases from V and 4 from J, leaving 15 bases between them. The CDR3 region is CASSQDLRQGSTGELFF. The DNA for the CDR3 is TGCGCCAGCAGCCAAGATCTCCGCCAGGGAAGCACCGGGGAGCTGTTTTTT.

This clonotype was counted a few times. The gene calls are TRBV9 and TRBJ1-2; D ambiguous. The V end lost 0 bases, the J end lost 6 bases, and 12 bases lay between the germline ends. This CDR3 has 14 residues. Germline V gives CDR1 SGDLS, CDR2 YYNGEE. In DNA, the CDR3 is TGTGCCAGCAGCGTAGGATGGGGAGTGGATGGCTACACCTTC. Its translation is CASSVGWGVDGYTF. Full variable domain (outside the CDR3, taken from reference TRBV9 and TRBJ1-2): DSGVTQTPKHLITATGQRVTLRCSPRSGDLSVYWYQQSLDQGLQFLIQYYNGEERAKGNILERFSAQQFPDLHSELNLSSLELGDSALYFCASSVGWGVDGYTFGSGTRLTVV.

The CDR3 DNA reads TGTGCCAGCAGCCAAGCCACAGGGGCAAACATTCAGTACTTC. It specifies CASSQATGANIQYF. The chain couples TRBV3-1 to TRBJ2-4; TRBD1 aligns across 7 bases. The germline gives CDR1 LGHDT, CDR2 YNNKEL (reference sequence). Unmatched junction bases numbered 3, after V lost 1 base and J lost 6 bases. The CDR3 is 14 residues long. The full variable domain, its missing parts supplied by reference TRBV3-1 and TRBJ2-4, is DTAVSQTPKYLVTQMGNDKSIKCEQNLGHDTMYWYKQDSKKFLKIMFSYNNKELIINETVPNRFSPKSPDKAHLNLHINSLELGDSAVYFCASSQATGANIQYFGAGTRLSVL.

The chain has TRBV7-9 and TRBJ2-2, with no clear D. Trimming left V 3 bases short and J 4 bases short, with 18 bases between. Germline V gene lookup returns CDR1 SEHNR and CDR2 FQNEAQ (reference sequence). The CDR3 is made up of 17 amino acids. The DNA of the CDR3 is TGTGCCAGCAGCTTCCCCCGTTCTAAACCGGGCACCGGGGAGCTGTTTTTT. Protein sequence: CASSFPRSKPGTGELFF. Together with reference TRBV7-9 and TRBJ2-2, the CDR3 gives the full variable domain: DTGVSQNPRHKITKRGQNVTFRCDPISEHNRLYWYRQTLGQGPEFLTYFQNEAQLEKSRLLSDRFSAERPKGSFSTLEIQRTEQGDSAMYLCASSFPRSKPGTGELFFGEGSRLTVL.

In this sample, this clonotype turned up a few times. The chain carries TRBV7-9 and TRBJ1-6; D possibly corresponds to TRBD1 (5 bases). V lost 6 bases and J lost 7, with 16 bases in between. The V gene's germline CDR1 is SEHNR and CDR2 FQNEAQ (reference sequence). CDR3 length: 15 amino acids. The CDR3 loop reads CASSQSGTLNSPLHF. The CDR3 DNA reads as TGTGCCAGCAGTCAAAGCGGGACTCTGAATTCACCCCTCCACTTT.

This clonotype came up a few times. The rearrangement uses TRBV6-5 and TRBJ1-1; D perhaps matches TRBD1 (5 bases). This CDR3 region has 16 residues. CDR1 is MNHEY, CDR2 SVGAGI, per germline. Trimming took off 2 bases at V and 7 bases at J, with 20 bases between the two ends. The CDR3 region has the DNA TGTGCCAGCAGTTACGCGGTCCCAGGGTTTTCGGGTGAAGCTTTCTTT. Its translation is CASSYAVPGFSGEAFF.

The rearrangement joins TRBV7-3 to TRBJ2-3; maybe TRBD1 (5 bases). The CDR3 runs 15 residues. V was clipped by 5 bases and J by 5 bases, with 17 bases between them. The germline CDR1 and CDR2 sequences are SGHTA and FQGTGA. The CDR3 nucleotides are TGTGCCAGCAGCCCCAACGGACATTCCGTAGATACGCAGTATTTT. Its protein product is CASSPNGHSVDTQYF. The complete variable domain, with remaining parts taken from reference TRBV7-3 and TRBJ2-3, reads GAGVSQTPSNKVTEKGKYVELRCDPISGHTALYWYRQSLGQGPEFLIYFQGTGAADDSGLPNDRFFAVRPEGSVSTLKIQRTERGDSAVYLCASSPNGHSVDTQYFGPGTRLTVL.

This clonotype appeared a few times. The chain's CDR3 is CATSDTGSGQGYQPQHF. The DNA of the CDR3 is TGTGCCACCAGTGACACCGGGTCGGGACAGGGTTATCAGCCCCAGCATTTT. The chain has TRBV24-1 and TRBJ1-5; 9 nucleotides line up with TRBD1. CDR3 length equals 17 residues. Germline CDR1 is KGHDR and CDR2 is SFDVKD. J gave up 5 bases and V 4 bases, and 11 bases lay outside the gene matches.

The rearrangement joins TRBV15 to TRBJ2-5; tentatively, D is TRBD1 or TRBD2 (5 bases each). Germline CDR1 reads LNHNV; CDR2 reads YYDKDF (reference sequence). This CDR3 contains 15 residues. Deletions cut 0 bases from V and 2 bases from J, with 10 bases between. The CDR3: CATSRDPGPQETQYF. As DNA, the CDR3 is TGTGCCACCAGCAGAGATCCGGGACCACAAGAGACCCAGTACTTC.

V and J are TRBV18 and TRBJ2-5; no clear D. The CDR3 runs to 14 residues. The germline CDR1 and CDR2 sequences are KGHSH and LQKENI. V dropped 6 bases and J dropped 2 bases, with 13 bases sitting between them. CDR3 nucleotides: TGTGCCAGCTCCCGGAACATTGAACAAGAGACCCAGTACTTC. Translating gives CASSRNIEQETQYF.

The rearrangement links TRBV3-1 to TRBJ2-7; D is possibly TRBD2 (6 bases). V shed 1 base and J shed 3 bases, with 16 bases lying between them. CDR3 length: 16 residues. Germline V CDR1 and CDR2: LGHDT, YNNKEL (reference sequence). Written as DNA, the CDR3 is TGTGCCAGCAGCCAAGGCGGCGGTCTGGGGGGCTACGAGCAGTACTTC. It encodes CASSQGGGLGGYEQYF.

Remarks on this clonotype: A much larger clone is a single base away; this may be a read error. The rearrangement uses TRBV7-2 and TRBJ1-1; D is unresolved. Germline V gene data show CDR1 as SGHTA and CDR2 as FQGNSA. CDR3 length: 14 amino acids. The CDR3 spells CASSAQSMNTEALF. CDR3 DNA sequence: TGTGCCAGCAGCGCTCAGTCCATGAACACTGAAGCTTTATTT.

As to this clonotype: At one end the junction does not follow the germline gene, possibly because of a read error. This chain connects TRBV6-1 to TRBJ2-2; D is unresolved. From germline, CDR1 is MNHNS and CDR2 SASEGT. This CDR3 has 16 residues. In DNA, the CDR3 is TGTGTCAGCAGTGTTGGGGTGCATTTGAACACCGGGGAGCTGTTTTTT. It codes for CVSSVGVHLNTGELFF.

This clonotype has at least ten counts. The V and J genes are TRBV28 and TRBJ1-1; D unclear. Trimming left V 3 bases short and J 1 base short, with 9 bases between. Germline lookup yields CDR1 MDHEN and CDR2 SYDVKM. The CDR3 is made up of 14 amino acids. CDR3 DNA sequence: TGTGCCAGCAGTTTTGCCTTTCGGAACACTGAAGCTTTCTTT. Translated: CASSFAFRNTEAFF.

This clonotype was observed a handful of times. The chain links TRBV11-2 to TRBJ1-2; D perhaps matches TRBD1 (5 bases). The germline CDR1 and CDR2 sequences are SGHAT and FQNNGV. Trimming pared 6 bases from V and 5 bases from J, leaving 16 bases between. The CDR3 has 14 residues. CDR3 sequence (DNA): TGTGCCAGCAGTGATAGGGCAGGGAATTATGGCTACACCTTC. This gives the protein CASSDRAGNYGYTF.

V and J are TRBV30 and TRBJ2-3; D gene ambiguous. V lost 4 bases to trimming and J lost 8 bases, with 13 bases between them. This CDR3 is built from 12 residues. Germline lookup yields CDR1 GTSNPN and CDR2 SVGIG (reference sequence). The CDR3 coding sequence is TGTGCCTGGACACCCAGTTTGGGTACGCAGTATTTT. This translates into CAWTPSLGTQYF.

The genes are TRBV29-1 and TRBJ2-7; D perhaps matches TRBD1 (5 bases). Germline CDR1 and CDR2: SQVTM and ANQGSEA. There are 13 residues in the CDR3. The V end was cut by 1 base, the J end by 0 bases, with 7 bases between. The CDR3 spells CSVEAGLSYEQYF. CDR3 sequence (DNA): TGCAGCGTTGAAGCAGGGCTCTCCTACGAGCAGTACTTC.

In DNA, the CDR3 is TGTGCCAGCAGCCCTCCCAGGGGGCTTTCCTACAATGAGCAGTTCTTC. Translation: CASSPPRGLSYNEQFF. The V gene is TRBV7-9, the J gene TRBJ2-1, with 8 bases that match TRBD1. The germline CDR1 and CDR2 sequences are SEHNR and FQNEAQ (reference sequence). This CDR3 comprises 16 residues. V shed 5 bases, J shed 1 base, and the junction held 7 bases outside the gene matches.